A selection of T cell receptor beta chains follows, all from one sample in a study of cytomegalovirus exposure and HLA in healthy donors. Libraries were prepared by immunoSEQ multiplex PCR; TCRdb keeps only in-frame clonotypes and omits some of them. The sample lists about 93,000 clones, around 80% occurring once. What was sequenced was PBMCs. The receptors were sampled from a man in his thirties or forties in good health and CMV-seronegative. The CDR3 runs from the conserved cysteine through the conserved F or W. The order of the fields is V gene, clone size, J gene, D gene, CDR3 protein, CDR3 DNA. D genes are given only for firm matches. A clone size is listed for some rows: how often the clone was seen (once, few, many), or a class if it is expanded.

TRBV15	once	TRBJ2-5	TRBD1	CATKIGTGQETQYF	TGTGCCACCAAAATTGGGACAGGCCAAGAGACCCAGTACTTC
TRBV19	.	TRBJ1-5	.	CASSMSGVSNQPQHF	TGTGCCAGTAGTATGTCAGGGGTTAGCAATCAGCCCCAGCATTTT
TRBV7-2	.	TRBJ1-2	.	CASRETVTANYGYTF	TGTGCCAGCAGAGAGACAGTAACCGCTAACTATGGCTACACCTTC
TRBV27	.	TRBJ1-2	.	CASSLLEGESGYTF	TGTGCCAGCAGTTTACTCGAGGGGGAAAGCGGCTACACCTTC
TRBV6-4	.	TRBJ2-3	TRBD2	CASSDSSGGADTQYF	TGTGCCAGCAGTGACTCGAGCGGGGGGGCAGATACGCAGTATTTT
TRBV6-6	once	TRBJ1-5	TRBD1	CASTQDRANQPQHF	TGTGCCAGCACCCAAGACAGGGCAAACCAGCCCCAGCATTTT
TRBV2	.	TRBJ2-1	.	CASRGQGEQFF	TGTGCCAGCAGGGGGCAGGGTGAGCAGTTCTTC
TRBV6-6	.	TRBJ2-7	TRBD1	CASTSDRGYEQYF	TGTGCCAGCACCTCCGACAGGGGCTACGAGCAGTACTTC
TRBV18	once	TRBJ2-1	TRBD2	CASSPKLAGGPAGNEQFF	TGTGCCAGCTCACCAAAACTAGCGGGAGGGCCTGCCGGCAATGAGCAGTTCTTC
TRBV6-5	.	TRBJ1-3	.	CASGRAGNTIYF	TGTGCCAGCGGCAGGGCAGGAAACACCATATATTTT
TRBV5-1	.	TRBJ2-7	TRBD1	CASSLSTGGFYEQYF	TGCGCCAGCAGCTTGTCTACAGGGGGTTTCTACGAGCAGTACTTC
TRBV9	.	TRBJ2-5	TRBD1	CASSTTGEETQYF	TGTGCCAGCAGCACCACAGGGGAAGAGACCCAGTACTTC
TRBV20-1	.	TRBJ2-1	.	CSATGMNEQFF	TGCAGTGCAACGGGTATGAATGAGCAGTTCTTC
TRBV6-1	.	TRBJ1-5	.	CASSEVTRWLSQPQHF	TGTGCCAGCAGTGAAGTGACACGGTGGCTGAGTCAGCCCCAGCATTTT
TRBV27	.	TRBJ2-3	.	CASSFGTFPPDTQYF	TGTGCCAGCAGTTTCGGGACATTTCCCCCAGATACGCAGTATTTT
TRBV2	.	TRBJ2-2	.	CASSVITGELFF	TGTGCCAGCAGTGTAATCACCGGGGAGCTGTTTTTT
TRBV5-1	once	TRBJ1-4	.	CASSLGQSPNEKLFF	TGCGCCAGCAGCTTGGGACAGAGTCCTAATGAAAAACTGTTTTTT
TRBV6-1	once	TRBJ2-5	.	CASSELQGLRETQYF	TGTGCCAGCAGTGAACTTCAGGGTTTGAGGGAGACCCAGTACTTC
TRBV7-3	once	TRBJ1-1	.	CASSLAHAGITEAFF	TGTGCCAGCAGCTTAGCCCACGCCGGGATCACTGAAGCTTTCTTT
TRBV6-5	.	TRBJ1-2	TRBD1	CASSSRTGRSGYTF	TGTGCCAGCAGTTCCCGGACAGGGCGAAGTGGCTACACCTTC
TRBV9	.	TRBJ1-2	TRBD1	CASSPGQRFLGYTF	TGTGCCAGCAGTCCGGGACAGCGCTTTCTCGGCTACACCTTC
TRBV4-1	.	TRBJ1-3	.	CASRGVSGNTIYF	TGCGCCAGCCGGGGGGTCTCTGGAAACACCATATATTTT
TRBV6-5	.	TRBJ1-3	TRBD1	CASSYSGTGENTIYF	TGTGCCAGCAGTTACTCTGGGACAGGGGAAAACACCATATATTTT
TRBV4-2	.	TRBJ2-7	TRBD1	CASSHPDRDKQYF	TGTGCCAGCAGCCATCCCGACAGGGACAAGCAGTACTTC
TRBV2	.	TRBJ1-4	.	CASRPTGATNEKLFF	TGTGCCAGCAGACCCACGGGAGCAACTAATGAAAAACTGTTTTTT
TRBV6-5	few	TRBJ1-2	TRBD1	CASSLGQAYGYTF	TGTGCCAGCAGCTTGGGACAGGCCTATGGCTACACCTTC
TRBV27	few	TRBJ2-2	TRBD1	CASSWDSNTGELFF	TGTGCCAGCAGTTGGGACAGCAACACCGGGGAGCTGTTTTTT
TRBV7-9	.	TRBJ1-4	.	CASSPTGSEKLFF	TGTGCCAGCAGTCCCACAGGGAGCGAAAAACTGTTTTTT
TRBV29-1	.	TRBJ2-2	TRBD2	CSVRRTSGTTGELFF	TGCAGCGTTCGGAGGACTAGCGGGACCACCGGGGAGCTGTTTTTT
TRBV6-5	.	TRBJ2-1	.	CASSYSEFNEQFF	TGTGCCAGCAGTTACTCGGAGTTTAATGAGCAGTTCTTC
TRBV5-1	.	TRBJ1-3	TRBD1	CASSLETGPGNTIYF	TGCGCCAGCAGCTTGGAGACAGGGCCCGGAAACACCATATATTTT
TRBV9	.	TRBJ1-2	.	CASSEQLTGNYGYTF	TGTGCCAGCAGCGAACAGCTGACAGGAAACTATGGCTACACCTTC
TRBV5-1	.	TRBJ2-5	TRBD1	CASSLWDRQETQYF	TGCGCCAGCAGCTTGTGGGACAGACAAGAGACCCAGTACTTC
TRBV9	.	TRBJ2-7	TRBD1	CASSPRDSSYEQYF	TGTGCCAGCAGCCCCCGGGACAGCTCCTACGAGCAGTACTTC
TRBV9	few	TRBJ1-6	TRBD1	CASSLGTGENSPLHF	TGTGCCAGCAGCCTGGGGACAGGAGAAAATTCACCCCTCCACTTT
TRBV5-8	.	TRBJ2-4	TRBD1	CASSAGQGRDIQYF	TGTGCCAGCAGCGCAGGACAGGGAAGGGACATTCAGTACTTC
TRBV4-2	.	TRBJ1-1	.	CASSQEGGTQNTEAFF	TGTGCCAGCAGCCAAGAGGGGGGTACCCAGAACACTGAAGCTTTCTTT
TRBV5-1	once	TRBJ1-1	.	CASSHSASINTEAFF	TGCGCCAGCAGCCACTCTGCCTCAATTAACACTGAAGCTTTCTTT
TRBV5-1	few	TRBJ1-4	.	CASSLQGAGEKLFF	TGCGCCAGCAGCTTGCAAGGGGCCGGTGAAAAACTGTTTTTT
TRBV6-6	.	TRBJ2-5	.	CASSYYDNPGQETQYF	TGTGCCAGCAGTTACTACGATAATCCGGGGCAAGAGACCCAGTACTTC
TRBV23-1	.	TRBJ1-1	.	CASLEWGGRKTEAFF	TGCGCCAGCCTAGAGTGGGGGGGGCGTAAAACTGAAGCTTTCTTT
TRBV6-5	.	TRBJ1-5	.	CASSRDGNQPQHF	TGTGCCAGCAGTCGAGATGGCAATCAGCCCCAGCATTTT
TRBV9	.	TRBJ1-3	TRBD1	CASSAYTGTVSGNTIYF	TGTGCCAGCAGCGCATATACCGGGACAGTCTCTGGAAACACCATATATTTT
TRBV19	.	TRBJ1-5	.	CASSDPGGNQPQHF	TGTGCCAGTTCAGATCCCGGGGGCAATCAGCCCCAGCATTTT
TRBV5-4	.	TRBJ1-1	.	CASRREGGAEAFF	TGCGCCAGCCGTAGGGAGGGTGGAGCTGAAGCTTTCTTT
TRBV11-2	.	TRBJ2-7	TRBD2	CASSPDRGLSGGYEQYF	TGTGCCAGCAGCCCAGACCGGGGCCTGAGCGGGGGCTACGAGCAGTACTTC
TRBV6-1	.	TRBJ1-6	.	CASSARQSSYNSPLHF	TGTGCCAGCAGTGCACGACAGAGCTCCTATAATTCACCCCTCCACTTT
TRBV9	.	TRBJ2-7	.	CASSGSSYEQYF	TGTGCCAGCAGCGGGTCAAGCTACGAGCAGTACTTC
TRBV4-2	.	TRBJ2-1	.	CASSQGDNNEQFF	TGTGCCAGCAGCCAAGGCGACAACAATGAGCAGTTCTTC
TRBV11-2	.	TRBJ2-3	TRBD2	CATAAGASTDTQYF	TGTGCCACTGCAGCGGGGGCCAGCACAGATACGCAGTATTTT
TRBV2	once	TRBJ2-5	.	CASRGLGERQETQYF	TGTGCCAGCCGCGGACTCGGGGAGAGACAAGAGACCCAGTACTTC
TRBV4-1	few	TRBJ1-1	.	CASSQVLSGQFGAFF	TGCGCCAGCAGCCAAGTACTGAGCGGGCAGTTCGGAGCTTTCTTT
TRBV5-1	.	TRBJ2-1	.	CASSLVGEKWNEQFF	TGCGCCAGCAGCTTGGTAGGGGAAAAGTGGAATGAGCAGTTCTTC
TRBV9	.	TRBJ2-7	TRBD1	CASSLRGTGGYEQYF	TGTGCCAGCAGCTTGCGGGGGACAGGGGGCTACGAGCAGTACTTC
TRBV19	once	TRBJ1-5	.	CASSMGGAGNQPQHF	TGTGCCAGTAGTATGGGGGGTGCTGGCAATCAGCCCCAGCATTTT
TRBV4-2	few	TRBJ1-4	.	CASSQDLGGDGEKLFF	TGTGCCAGCAGCCAAGATTTGGGAGGGGATGGTGAAAAACTGTTTTTT
TRBV5-1	.	TRBJ1-2	.	CASSLWTGDTGTF	TGCGCCAGCAGCTTGTGGACGGGAGACACGGGTACCTTC
TRBV5-4	.	TRBJ1-1	TRBD1	CASSTRQGAEAFF	TGTGCCAGCAGCACCCGACAGGGGGCTGAAGCTTTCTTT
TRBV11-2	few	TRBJ2-5	TRBD1	CASSSNQGAGETQYF	TGTGCCAGCAGCTCTAACCAGGGGGCGGGGGAGACCCAGTACTTC